This record looks at one TCR beta chain sequence and its context. This CDR3 region has 15 residues. Germline loops: CDR1 SGHRS, CDR2 YFSETQ. Losses at the gene ends were 4 bases for V and 0 bases for J; bases not matched to a gene: 2. The source of the sample is a study of blood T cell repertoires in COVID-19. For the study at large: Acute and convalescent COVID-19 samples came from the United States, Italy and Spain. PBMCs, B-cell-depleted T cells, or T cells provided the cDNA or gDNA that made up the material.

In the original processing: Reference gene primer amplification gave estimated nucleated cell counts. The method was immunoSEQ multiplex PCR; TCRdb's version includes in-frame clones alone and lacks a portion of them. Clonal size and the V and J genes are those of that table, whereas D and trimming came from the DNA. The sample has about 120,000 clones; almost 90% are singletons. The sequencing input was peripheral blood. The chain couples TRBV5-1 to TRBJ2-1; 9 bases line up with TRBD1. This receptor was taken from a woman aged 50 to 60 with active or convalescent COVID-19. CDR3 nucleotides: TGCGCCAGCAGCGGGACAGGGAGCTCCTACAATGAGCAGTTCTTC. Translating it yields CASSGTGSSYNEQFF.